Following are 8 T cell receptor beta chains from one sample sequenced in a study of shared clonotypes between healthy human individuals. Terminally differentiated effector memory CD45RA+ cells were excluded by CCR7 positive selection of CD45RO-negative cells. Sequencing used immunoSEQ multiplex PCR; TCRdb keeps in-frame clones, though not all of them. The table records roughly 2,000,000 clones, just under 95% of them present only once. Sequencing was done on a sample of naive CD8+ T cells sorted from blood. Receptor source: a man between 18 and 35 years old in good health.

This sequence joins TRBV6-1 and TRBJ2-7; D perhaps matches TRBD1 (5 bases). CDR3 length: 14 residues. Germline lookup yields CDR1 MNHNS and CDR2 SASEGT. Trimming took 2 bases from V and 0 from J, leaving 8 bases between them. CDR3 region: CASSEPDSSYEQYF. DNA for the CDR3: TGTGCCAGCAGTGAACCCGACAGCTCCTACGAGCAGTACTTC.

This clone showed up just once. Written as DNA, the CDR3 is TGTGCCAGCAGCTTAGGGACTCACCCCTCTGGGGCCAACGTCCTGACTTTC. Protein: CASSLGTHPSGANVLTF. This chain uses TRBV11-2 with TRBJ2-6; D is possibly TRBD2 (5 bases). Germline assignment: CDR1 SGHAT and CDR2 FQNNGV. The CDR3 loop spans 17 amino acids. With 1 base removed from V and 0 bases from J, the gap between germline ends came to 10 bases.

This chain joins TRBV9 and TRBJ1-3; tentatively, D is TRBD1 (6 bases). Trimming shortened V by 0 bases and J by 0 bases, and 22 bases separated the two germline ends. The CDR3 loop spans 20 amino acids. The germline V gene encodes CDR1 SGDLS and CDR2 YYNGEE. CDR3 region: CASSVARRWTDDRSGNTIYF. DNA of the CDR3: TGTGCCAGCAGCGTAGCTCGCCGGTGGACAGATGACCGCTCTGGAAACACCATATATTTT.

This chain joins TRBV6-5 and TRBJ2-1, with D unresolved. The CDR3 consists of 13 residues. CDR1 and CDR2 from the germline V gene are MNHEY and SVGAGI. V lost 0 bases, J lost 5 bases, and 5 bases lay in between. In DNA form, the CDR3 reads TGTGCCAGCAGTTACTCCGTTGACAATGAGCAGTTCTTC. As protein: CASSYSVDNEQFF.

In regard to this clone: Relative to the germline gene, one junction end is altered; a read error may explain this. The chain employs TRBV4-3 and TRBJ2-7; D might be TRBD2 (6 bases). The germline gives CDR1 LGHNA, CDR2 YSLEER. The CDR3 length is 14 residues. For the CDR3, the DNA is TGCGCCAGCAGCCAGAACCACCTGGGACTTCGGAAGCACTTC. Protein: CASSQNHLGLRKHF.

The chain has TRBV4-1 and TRBJ2-7, with 9 bases fitting TRBD2. There are 15 residues in the CDR3. Germline loops: CDR1 MGHRA, CDR2 YSYEKL. V was pared by 2 bases and J by 5 bases, with 7 bases of the junction left unmatched. This CDR3 is CASSQFSGSVNEQYF. CDR3 nucleotides: TGCGCCAGCAGCCAATTTAGCGGGAGTGTGAACGAGCAGTACTTC.

The chain links TRBV10-3 to TRBJ2-7; a possible D gene is TRBD2 (6 bases). Germline loops: CDR1 ENHRY, CDR2 SYGVKD. V shed 8 bases and J shed 3 bases, with 17 bases lying between them. The CDR3 extends over 14 amino acids. Here the CDR3 reads CAIRGDGVFYEQYF. Written as DNA, the CDR3 is TGTGCCATCCGCGGGGACGGGGTTTTCTACGAGCAGTACTTC.

This chain joins TRBV28 and TRBJ1-2; the match to TRBD1 covers 7 bases. The CDR3 is made up of 15 amino acids. The germline V gene has CDR1 MDHEN and CDR2 SYDVKM. The V and J ends lost 6 bases and 2 bases, in that order; junction bases with no gene match: 9. CDR3 sequence reads: CASSLRGRWNYGYTF. The CDR3 bases are TGTGCCAGCAGCCTCAGGGGGAGATGGAACTATGGCTACACCTTC.